One and the same sample provided the 29 T cell receptor beta chains below, sequenced in a study of blood T cell repertoires in COVID-19. TCRdb keeps only in-frame clones here, not all; method: immunoSEQ multiplex PCR. The repertoire holds some 530,000 clones, with approximately 83% as singletons. The specimen was peripheral blood. These receptors were taken from a human donor in a cohort sampled during active COVID-19.

A single count supports this clone. The chain has TRBV7-9 and TRBJ2-1, with 11 positions matching TRBD2. The CDR3 runs to 16 residues. V lost 1 base and J lost 8; bases outside the gene matches: 7. The V gene's germline CDR1 is SEHNR and CDR2 FQNEAQ (reference sequence). The CDR3 sequence is CASSLVLAGGSHEQFF. The CDR3 nucleotides are TGTGCCAGCAGCTTAGTCCTAGCGGGAGGCTCGCATGAGCAGTTCTTC.

In its sample, this clone was seen a few times. The gene calls are TRBV6-5 and TRBJ2-2; possibly TRBD1 for D (5 bases). Germline CDR1 MNHEY, CDR2 SVGAGI. The CDR3 runs to 14 residues. V was clipped by 7 bases and J by 4 bases, with 13 bases between them. The CDR3 nucleotides read TGTGCCAGCAAACGGTCGACAGCCACCGGGGAGCTGTTTTTT. Its protein product is CASKRSTATGELFF.

This chain links TRBV29-1 with TRBJ2-7; TRBD1 agrees at 11 bases. The CDR3 runs to 13 residues. Germline CDR1 and CDR2: SQVTM and ANQGSEA. Trimming took 6 bases from V and 3 from J; bases not matched to a gene: 4. CDR3 region: CSVPGQGDYEQYF. The DNA for the CDR3 is TGCAGCGTCCCGGGACAGGGGGACTACGAGCAGTACTTC.

The chain uses TRBV14 and TRBJ1-2, with D unclear. Trimming removed 7 bases from V and 4 bases from J, with 13 bases in between. The germline V gene has CDR1 SGHDN and CDR2 FVKESK. The CDR3 runs 13 residues. CDR3 nucleotides: TGTGCCAGCAAGTACAGTTACAGCTATGGCTACACCTTC. It translates to CASKYSYSYGYTF.

The chain couples TRBV7-2 to TRBJ2-1; 10 nucleotides align to TRBD2. CDR1 is SGHTA and CDR2 is FQGNSA in the germline V gene. The CDR3 runs to 19 residues. V dropped 2 bases and J dropped 1; count of bases not matched to a gene: 11. This CDR3 reads CASSLNPRIAGGSYNEQFF. DNA for the CDR3: TGTGCCAGCAGCTTAAACCCAAGGATAGCGGGAGGTTCCTACAATGAGCAGTTCTTC.

This chain links TRBV7-2 with TRBJ1-3; the match to TRBD1 covers 7 bases. The CDR3 runs 16 residues. Germline lookup yields CDR1 SGHTA and CDR2 FQGNSA. The ends lost 6 bases at V and 0 bases at J; junction bases unmatched: 8. The DNA for the CDR3 is TGTGCCAGCAGTCTGGGACAGTCTGCCTCTGGAAACACCATATATTTT. Its protein product is CASSLGQSASGNTIYF.

The sample holds a few counts of this clone. V gene TRBV24-1 combines with J gene TRBJ2-3; D uncertain. CDR3 length: 12 amino acids. Germline assignment: CDR1 KGHDR and CDR2 SFDVKD. Trimming took 6 bases from V and 4 from J, leaving 7 bases between them. The CDR3 nucleotides read TGTGCCACCAGTCCCGGTTCAGATACGCAGTATTTT. This sequence encodes CATSPGSDTQYF.

The CDR3 is CASSVGGPVAEAFF. The CDR3 DNA reads TGTGCCAGCAGCGTAGGGGGGCCCGTGGCTGAAGCTTTCTTT. The chain links TRBV9 to TRBJ1-1, with D perhaps TRBD1 (6 bases). The CDR3 totals 14 residues. V was cut by 0 bases and J by 6 bases, with 12 bases left in between. Germline V gene lookup returns CDR1 SGDLS and CDR2 YYNGEE.

The chain uses TRBV30 and TRBJ1-5; the D gene is possibly TRBD1 (5 bases). Germline V lookup: CDR1 GTSNPN, CDR2 SVGIG (reference sequence). The germline V and J ends were trimmed by 3 bases and 0 bases, with 6 bases remaining between them. CDR3 size: 13 residues. The CDR3 DNA follows: TGTGCCTGGAGAGGGGTTAGCAATCAGCCCCAGCATTTT. Its protein is CAWRGVSNQPQHF.

V gene TRBV27 combines with J gene TRBJ1-6; 10 bases agree with TRBD1. Trimming cost V 9 bases and J 7 bases; bases outside gene matches: 9. The length of the CDR3 is 15 residues. Germline CDR1 is MNHEY and CDR2 is SMNVEV (reference sequence). The CDR3 loop reads CASWDRGVKNSPLHF. The CDR3 DNA reads as TGTGCCAGTTGGGACAGGGGTGTAAAAAATTCACCCCTCCACTTT.

The V and J genes are TRBV7-2 and TRBJ2-1; maybe TRBD1 (5 bases). Deletions cut 5 bases from V and 15 bases from J, with 14 bases between. CDR3 length equals 11 residues. From germline, CDR1 is SGHTA and CDR2 FQGNSA. The CDR3 DNA sequence: TGTGCCAGCAGCCTAAGACAGTCCGGGTTCTTC. This codes for CASSLRQSGFF. The full variable domain, rest sourced from reference TRBV7-2 and TRBJ2-1, is GAGVSQSPSNKVTEKGKDVELRCDPISGHTALYWYRQSLGQGLEFLIYFQGNSAPDKSGLPSDRFSAERTGGSVSTLTIQRTQQEDSAVYLCASSLRQSGFFGPGTRLTVL.

This clone was found once. The genes are TRBV7-8 and TRBJ2-2; possible D gene TRBD2, 6 bases. Trimming left V 0 bases short and J 7 bases short, with 9 bases between. The CDR3 covers 14 residues. The germline gives CDR1 SGHVS, CDR2 FQNEAQ. CDR3 sequence: CASSLAGSNGELFF. The DNA of the CDR3 is TGTGCCAGCAGCTTAGCCGGGAGTAACGGGGAGCTGTTTTTT. Complete variable domain (other parts from reference TRBV7-8 and TRBJ2-2): GAGVSQSPRYKVAKRGQDVALRCDPISGHVSLFWYQQALGQGPEFLTYFQNEAQLDKSGLPSDRFFAERPEGSVSTLKIQRTQQEDSAVYLCASSLAGSNGELFFGEGSRLTVL.

V usage is TRBV3-1 (or the pseudogene TRBV3-2) and J usage is TRBJ2-5, with 12 bases lining up with TRBD2. This CDR3 comprises 16 residues. Germline V gives CDR1 LGHDT, CDR2 YNNKEL (reference sequence). V lost 4 bases, J lost 0 bases, and 3 bases stayed unmatched. The CDR3 loop is CASSRRTSGDQETQYF. CDR3 nucleotide sequence: TGTGCCAGCAGCCGCCGGACTAGCGGGGACCAAGAGACCCAGTACTTC.

The chain employs TRBV1 and TRBJ1-4; TRBD1 is taken as the D call from the table, unchecked against the DNA. TRBV1 has pseudogene status. The CDR3 runs to 15 residues. The CDR3 loop is CTSSQRTGECEKLFF. CDR3 bases: TGCACCAGCAGCCAACGGACAGGGGAGTGTGAAAAACTGTTTTTT.

J is TRBJ2-5 and V is TRBV3-1 (or the pseudogene TRBV3-2); 10 nucleotides line up with TRBD2. Germline V gene data show CDR1 as LGHDT and CDR2 as YNNKEL (reference sequence). There are 16 residues in the CDR3. The V and J ends lost 4 bases and 0 bases, in that order; junction bases with no gene match: 5. CDR3 in DNA: TGTGCCAGCAGCCTAAGCGGGAGGGGGTACCAAGAGACCCAGTACTTC. It is translated as CASSLSGRGYQETQYF.

As DNA, the CDR3 is TGTGCCAGCAGTTTCGGACAGGTAACAGAGACCCAGTACTTC. It specifies CASSFGQVTETQYF. This sequence joins TRBV28 and TRBJ2-5; 7 nucleotides agree with TRBD1. Trimming cost V 3 bases and J 4 bases; bases outside gene matches: 5. The CDR3 has 14 amino acids. From germline, CDR1 is MDHEN and CDR2 SYDVKM.

This chain connects TRBV28 to TRBJ2-3, with 10 bases lining up with TRBD2. CDR1 is MDHEN and CDR2 is SYDVKM in the germline V gene. J lost 2 bases, V lost 3 bases, and 8 bases had no gene match. This CDR3 contains 17 residues. The CDR3 coding sequence is TGTGCCAGCAGTTTCCTAGCGGGAGAGCCTTTCACAGATACGCAGTATTTT. Translated, it gives CASSFLAGEPFTDTQYF.

The chain recombines TRBV5-1 with TRBJ2-7, with 11 nucleotides matching TRBD2. Trimming at V came to 4 bases and at J to 6 bases, leaving 9 bases not matched to a gene. CDR3 length: 15 residues. The germline V gene encodes CDR1 SGHRS and CDR2 YFSETQ. The CDR3 bases are TGCGCCAGCAGCCTAATAGCGGGAGGGCCGGGCGAGCAGTACTTC. Protein product: CASSLIAGGPGEQYF.

This clone turned up a few times. The chain employs TRBV5-5 and TRBJ2-1, with 11 bases that match TRBD2. Per the germline V gene, CDR1 is SGHKS and CDR2 is YYEKEE (reference sequence). Trimming removed 4 bases from V and 3 bases from J; junction bases left unmatched: 6. The CDR3 is 16 residues long. The CDR3 nucleotides read TGTGCCAGCAGCCTAGGGACTAGCGGAAGCTACAATGAGCAGTTCTTC. It is translated as CASSLGTSGSYNEQFF.

The rearrangement joins TRBV18 to TRBJ1-2; 9 bases are shared with TRBD1. With 0 bases clipped from V and 7 bases from J, the junction kept 6 bases outside the gene matches. Germline V gene sequence: CDR1 KGHSH, CDR2 LQKENI. The CDR3 extends over 15 amino acids. The CDR3 region has the DNA TGTGCCAGCTCACCACCGGGGACAGGGTGGAGTGGCTACACCTTC. As protein: CASSPPGTGWSGYTF.

This chain connects TRBV3-1 (or the pseudogene TRBV3-2) to TRBJ2-7, with 8 bases aligning to TRBD2. There are 19 residues in the CDR3. Germline V gives CDR1 LGHDT, CDR2 YNNKEL (reference sequence). The ends lost 0 bases at V and 4 bases at J; junction bases unmatched: 17. The CDR3 DNA reads as TGTGCCAGCAGCCAAGATTCCAGCGGGAGTCTAACTAGAGGTTACGAGCAGTACTTC. Its protein is CASSQDSSGSLTRGYEQYF.

This chain connects TRBV14 to TRBJ2-7, with TRBD1 matching 7 bases. Germline V CDR1 and CDR2: SGHDN, FVKESK. The CDR3 is 14 residues long. V trimming: 0 bases; J trimming: 2 bases; junction bases outside the gene matches: 1. The CDR3 DNA reads as TGTGCCAGCAGCCAAGAGAGGGGGCCCTACGAGCAGTACTTC. Protein product: CASSQERGPYEQYF. Full variable domain (remainder filled in from reference TRBV14 and TRBJ2-7): EAGVTQFPSHSVIEKGQTVTLRCDPISGHDNLYWYRRVMGKEIKFLLHFVKESKQDESGMPNNRFLAERTGGTYSTLKVQPAELEDSGVYFCASSQERGPYEQYFGPGTRLTVT.

This rearrangement joins TRBV12-3 or TRBV12-4 to TRBJ1-2; TRBD1 might be the D (5 bases). The CDR3 has 11 amino acids. V was cut by 5 bases and J by 4 bases, with 5 bases left in between. The CDR3, as DNA: TGTGCCAGCAGTCAGGGCTATGGCTACACCTTC. Its translation is CASSQGYGYTF.

V is TRBV6-5 and J is TRBJ1-2; D uncertain. Germline V CDR1 and CDR2: MNHEY, SVGAGI. Trimming cost V 6 bases and J 5 bases, with 13 bases left between them. The CDR3 totals 13 residues. CDR3 in DNA: TGTGCCAGCAGCCGCAGAGGCGTGTATGGCTACACCTTC. Protein sequence: CASSRRGVYGYTF.

CDR3 DNA sequence: TGTGCCAGCAGCTTATCACGGACTAGCGGGACCGAGGAGCAGTTCTTC. This translates into CASSLSRTSGTEEQFF. The chain carries TRBV7-3 and TRBJ2-1; 12 nucleotides agree with TRBD2. Per germline, CDR1 SGHTA and CDR2 FQGTGA. V gave up 2 bases and J gave up 10 bases; unmatched junction bases: 9. This CDR3 comprises 16 residues.

This clone was seen just once. The chain is built from TRBV19 and TRBJ1-5; D possibly corresponds to TRBD1 (6 bases). Trimming stripped 9 bases from V and 0 bases from J, with 18 bases between. The germline V gene has CDR1 LNHDA and CDR2 SQIVND (reference sequence). The CDR3 is made up of 16 amino acids. CDR3 loop: CASRIQGGYSNQPQHF. CDR3 DNA sequence: TGTGCCAGCCGTATACAGGGAGGTTATAGCAATCAGCCCCAGCATTTT. Variable domain in full (rest from reference TRBV19 and TRBJ1-5): DGGITQSPKYLFRKEGQNVTLSCEQNLNHDAMYWYRQDPGQGLRLIYYSQIVNDFQKGDIAEGYSVSREKKESFPLTVTSAQKNPTAFYLCASRIQGGYSNQPQHFGDGTRLSIL.

The chain joins TRBV27 to TRBJ2-7; 10 positions agree with TRBD2. Unmatched junction bases numbered 4, after V lost 2 bases and J lost 3 bases. The CDR3 extends over 15 amino acids. Germline CDR1 reads MNHEY; CDR2 reads SMNVEV (reference sequence). The CDR3 sequence: CASSLGTSEFYEQYF. The CDR3 region has the DNA TGTGCCAGCAGTTTAGGGACTAGCGAGTTCTACGAGCAGTACTTC.

Concerning this clone itself: Other DNA sequences in the same sample also yield this CDR3. The V call is TRBV7-3, the J call TRBJ2-3, with D possibly TRBD1 on 6 matching bases. The germline V gene encodes CDR1 SGHTA and CDR2 FQGTGA. This CDR3 has 13 residues. V was pared by 5 bases and J by 1 base, with 7 bases between. The CDR3 bases are TGTGCCAGCAGCCCAGGGGGCACAGATACGCAGTATTTT. As protein: CASSPGGTDTQYF.

The CDR3 here is CASSIDPRDQPQHF. The CDR3 DNA follows: TGTGCCAGTAGTATAGATCCCAGGGATCAGCCCCAGCATTTT. V usage is TRBV19 and J usage is TRBJ1-5, with D perhaps TRBD1 (5 bases). The germline gives CDR1 LNHDA, CDR2 SQIVND (reference sequence). CDR3 length equals 14 residues. V gave up 0 bases and J gave up 5 bases, with 8 bases separating them. Based on the CDR3 plus reference TRBV19 and TRBJ1-5, the full variable domain is DGGITQSPKYLFRKEGQNVTLSCEQNLNHDAMYWYRQDPGQGLRLIYYSQIVNDFQKGDIAEGYSVSREKKESFPLTVTSAQKNPTAFYLCASSIDPRDQPQHFGDGTRLSIL.